These 5 T cell receptor beta chains were sequenced from one sample in a study of Graves' ophthalmopathy and Graves' hyperthyroidism. Amplification of TCR beta CDR3 regions used RNA transcripts. In the first round, RT-PCR was carried out with HTBI primers, and a multiplex PCR formed the second round. A single record per CDR3 protein comes from TCRdb applying MiXCR to the multiplex PCR reads. The sample comprises about 410,000 distinct CDR3 sequences, roughly 18% of which are singletons, and around 1.4% rests with the top ten. The sequencing input was peripheral blood. The receptors derive from a woman under 30 with Graves' ophthalmopathy.

Many counts were recorded for this clonotype. One end of the junction varies from germline; a read error may be responsible. The rearrangement joins TRBV24-1 to TRBJ1-1; D unclear. The CDR3 is made up of 12 amino acids. The V gene's germline CDR1 is KGHDR and CDR2 SFDVKD. The CDR3 is CATSDPHTEAFF. CDR3 in DNA: TGTGCCACCAGTGACCCTCACACAGAAGCTTTCTTT.

The chain recombines TRBV5-1 with TRBJ2-7; D is possibly TRBD1 (5 bases). This CDR3 is built from 17 residues. Germline CDR1 and CDR2: SGHRS and YFSETQ. V lost 0 bases and J lost 7, with 23 bases in between. Written as DNA, the CDR3 is TGCGCCAGCAGCTTGGTTGTTGGTCAGGGTCCCTCCCCTGAGCAGTACTTC. Translated: CASSLVVGQGPSPEQYF.

This clonotype has at least ten counts. The chain has TRBV4-2 and TRBJ2-7, with 7 bases fitting TRBD2. The CDR3 extends over 15 amino acids. The ends lost 0 bases at V and 0 bases at J; junction bases unmatched: 2. Per germline, CDR1 LGHNA and CDR2 YNFKEQ. CDR3 sequence: CASSQEGGSSYEQYF. CDR3 nucleotides: TGTGCCAGCAGCCAAGAGGGAGGGTCCTCCTACGAGCAGTACTTC.

The chain employs TRBV10-3 and TRBJ1-2; tentative D call: TRBD1 (5 bases). V lost 10 bases and J lost 6, with 27 bases in between. The CDR3 is made up of 16 amino acids. Germline CDR1 reads ENHRY; CDR2 reads SYGVKD. CDR3 coding DNA: TGTGCCACAGGGATCAATGGGCCCCACGACGGGCATGGCTACACCTTC. Amino acids: CATGINGPHDGHGYTF.

This clonotype came up many times. This chain links TRBV20-1 with TRBJ1-1; 7 bases are shared with TRBD1. This CDR3 is built from 15 residues. J lost 0 bases, V lost 2 bases, and 6 bases had no gene match. The V gene's germline CDR1 is DFQATT and CDR2 SNEGSKA (reference sequence). The CDR3 loop is CSARYSTGLNTEAFF. The CDR3 coding sequence is TGCAGTGCTAGATATTCGACAGGGTTGAACACTGAAGCTTTCTTT.